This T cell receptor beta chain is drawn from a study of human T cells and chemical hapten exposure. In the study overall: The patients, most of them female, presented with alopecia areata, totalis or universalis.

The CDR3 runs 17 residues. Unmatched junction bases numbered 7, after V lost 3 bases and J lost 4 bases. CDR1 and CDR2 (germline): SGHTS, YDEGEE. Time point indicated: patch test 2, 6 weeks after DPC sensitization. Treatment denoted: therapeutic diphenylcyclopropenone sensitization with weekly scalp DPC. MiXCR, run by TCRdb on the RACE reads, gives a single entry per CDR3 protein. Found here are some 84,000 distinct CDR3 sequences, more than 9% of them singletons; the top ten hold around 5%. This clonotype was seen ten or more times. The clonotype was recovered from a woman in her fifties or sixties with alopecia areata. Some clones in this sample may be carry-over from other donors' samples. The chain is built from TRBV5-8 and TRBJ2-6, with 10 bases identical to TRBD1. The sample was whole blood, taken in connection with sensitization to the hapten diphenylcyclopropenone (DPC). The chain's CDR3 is CASSSRQGAPGANVLTF. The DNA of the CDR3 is TGTGCCAGCAGCTCGAGACAGGGGGCGCCGGGGGCCAACGTCCTGACTTTC.